Following are 14 T cell receptor beta chains from one sample sequenced in a study of response to subunit inactivated influenza vaccine (dated by TCRdb to the late 2010s). Preparation of the library involved RT-PCR. Sequencing was carried out with an Illumina HiSeq 2500. The raw public data were reprocessed by TCRdb itself: fastp quality trimming at Q25, MiXCR clonotype calling, in-frame beta chains only. Each CDR3 protein appears once, grouped with its most common genes and DNA. In this sample the table shows 700,000 to 800,000 distinct CDR3 sequences, about 18% of which occur a single time. Under 13% of the sample comes from the top ten. The specimen was PBMCs from blood, collected approximately 5 days after vaccination. The receptors stem from a man aged 50 or older who received an inactivated influenza vaccine. Donor details come from another sample of the same person, matched by shared clones.

The chain uses TRBV5-1 and TRBJ2-3, with 8 positions matching TRBD1. Germline V gene lookup returns CDR1 SGHRS and CDR2 YFSETQ. V was clipped by 3 bases and J by 5 bases; unmatched bases: 8. The CDR3 spans 15 residues. The CDR3: CASSSGTGQGDTQYF. CDR3 bases: TGCGCCAGCAGCTCGGGGACAGGTCAAGGAGATACGCAGTATTTT.

A single count supports this clonotype. The chain is built from TRBV5-1 and TRBJ1-5; D call uncertain. The germline gives CDR1 SGHRS, CDR2 YFSETQ. The V end lost 0 bases, the J end lost 8 bases, and 9 bases lay between the germline ends. CDR3 length: 13 amino acids. The CDR3: CASSLGSGEPQHF. CDR3 bases: TGCGCCAGCAGCTTGGGTTCCGGGGAGCCCCAGCATTTT.

There are a few counts of this clonotype. The chain employs TRBV12-3 or TRBV12-4 and TRBJ1-2; possibly TRBD1 for D (5 bases). V was clipped by 10 bases and J by 7 bases, with 19 bases between them. The CDR3 totals 13 residues. For the CDR3, the DNA is TGTGCCATTAATCGGGAGGGCAGGGCTGGCTACACCTTC. Translation gives CAINREGRAGYTF.

This rearrangement joins TRBV27 to TRBJ2-5; 8 bases line up with TRBD1. The CDR3 has 18 residues. The trim removed 10 bases at V and 7 bases at J, leaving 26 bases unmatched. CDR1 MNHEY and CDR2 SMNVEV come from the germline V gene (reference sequence). The CDR3: CANLPSYPGQENYGTQYF. The CDR3 nucleotides read TGTGCCAACCTTCCCTCATATCCGGGACAGGAGAACTATGGGACCCAGTACTTC.

The chain couples TRBV6-5 to TRBJ2-7; D gene ambiguous. Trimming removed 2 bases from V and 0 bases from J, with 8 bases in between. The CDR3 has 14 residues. Germline assignment: CDR1 MNHEY and CDR2 SVGAGI. The CDR3 DNA reads as TGTGCCAGCAGTTACGGGTCGAACTCCTACGAGCAGTACTTC. Its translation is CASSYGSNSYEQYF.

This clonotype was seen ten or more times. The CDR3 sequence is CASSQDRVRRAYEQYF. The DNA of the CDR3 is TGCGCCAGCAGCCAAGATCGAGTGCGACGGGCCTACGAGCAGTACTTC. V gene TRBV4-3 combines with J gene TRBJ2-7; unclear D gene. The CDR3 is 16 amino acids. Germline V lookup: CDR1 LGHNA, CDR2 YSLEER. Trimming shortened V by 0 bases and J by 2 bases, and 14 bases separated the two germline ends.

The V gene is TRBV24-1, the J gene TRBJ2-1; no firm D call. Per the germline V gene, CDR1 is KGHDR and CDR2 is SFDVKD. The CDR3 runs to 11 residues. The ends were cut back, 7 bases at V and 6 bases at J, with 6 bases in the middle. The CDR3 here is CATSAFNEQFF. In DNA, the CDR3 is TGTGCCACCAGCGCTTTCAATGAGCAGTTCTTC.

This clonotype was found many times. The chain joins TRBV20-1 to TRBJ2-5; no clear D. Germline loops: CDR1 DFQATT, CDR2 SNEGSKA (reference sequence). This CDR3 has 12 residues. The V and J ends lost 3 bases and 2 bases respectively, with 7 bases between them. For the CDR3, the DNA is TGCAGTGCTAGGCCCGGGCAAGAGACCCAGTACTTC. The encoded protein is CSARPGQETQYF.

The chain recombines TRBV6-5 with TRBJ2-7, with TRBD1 as a possible D gene (7 bases). CDR3 length equals 16 residues. Germline lookup yields CDR1 MNHEY and CDR2 SVGAGI. V shed 3 bases and J shed 2 bases, with 17 bases lying between them. CDR3 DNA sequence: TGTGCCAGCAGTTATCCCTCAGGGGGGCTAACCTACGAGCAGTACTTC. This codes for CASSYPSGGLTYEQYF.

This clonotype came up a few times. The V gene is TRBV20-1, the J gene TRBJ1-5, with a possible D match to TRBD1 (5 bases). The length of the CDR3 is 14 residues. Trimming stripped 4 bases from V and 1 base from J, with 11 bases between. CDR1 is DFQATT, CDR2 SNEGSKA, per germline (reference sequence). The DNA for the CDR3 is TGCAGTGCTAATCGGGGACGGAGCAATCAGCCCCAGCATTTT. Amino acids: CSANRGRSNQPQHF.

Ten or more counts support this clonotype. The V call is TRBV20-1, the J call TRBJ2-1; 8 bases are a match to TRBD1. Germline CDR1 reads DFQATT; CDR2 reads SNEGSKA (reference sequence). The CDR3 loop spans 14 amino acids. Unmatched junction bases numbered 10, after V lost 5 bases and J lost 7 bases. CDR3 protein: CSAYGRGLGNEQFF. The CDR3, as DNA: TGCAGTGCTTATGGCAGGGGGCTAGGGAATGAGCAGTTCTTC.

The chain recombines TRBV7-9 with TRBJ2-5; 11 positions agree with TRBD2. The CDR3 totals 16 residues. Trimming cost V 5 bases and J 4 bases; bases outside gene matches: 9. CDR1 and CDR2 from the germline V gene are SEHNR and FQNEAQ (reference sequence). This chain's CDR3 is CASSLVPLAGVETQYF. In DNA form, the CDR3 reads TGTGCCAGCAGCCTCGTCCCACTAGCGGGGGTAGAGACCCAGTACTTC. The full variable domain, its missing parts supplied by reference TRBV7-9 and TRBJ2-5, is DTGVSQNPRHKITKRGQNVTFRCDPISEHNRLYWYRQTLGQGPEFLTYFQNEAQLEKSRLLSDRFSAERPKGSFSTLEIQRTEQGDSAMYLCASSLVPLAGVETQYFGPGTRLLVL.

The CDR3 loop is CASSLARDHIQYF. For the CDR3, the DNA is TGTGCCAGCAGCTTAGCCAGGGATCACATTCAGTACTTC. The rearrangement uses TRBV7-2 and TRBJ2-4, with D perhaps matching TRBD1 (5 bases). Germline V CDR1 and CDR2: SGHTA, FQGNSA. This CDR3 spans 13 amino acids. Deletions cut 0 bases from V and 8 bases from J, with 8 bases between.

This chain connects TRBV20-1 to TRBJ1-4; D possibly corresponds to TRBD1 (5 bases). V was pared by 3 bases and J by 3 bases, with 14 bases between. The V gene's germline CDR1 is DFQATT and CDR2 SNEGSKA (reference sequence). The CDR3 is 15 amino acids. The CDR3 DNA reads as TGCAGTGCTAGCCGGGGCGCGCTTGCTAATGAAAAACTGTTTTTT. Translating gives CSASRGALANEKLFF.